The clone carrying this T cell receptor (beta chain) has a handful of counts. The sample belongs to a study of Graves' ophthalmopathy and Graves' hyperthyroidism. The sequenced template was RNA, covering the TCR beta CDR3 region. Second-round multiplex PCR came after a first-round RT-PCR that employed HTBI primers. TCRdb reprocessed the multiplex PCR reads with MiXCR, giving one entry per CDR3 protein. The sample shows more than 1,000,000 distinct CDR3 sequences, 35% to 40% of them seen only once. The sequencing input was peripheral blood or thyroid tissue (not recorded which). The sequence was collected from an adult man with Graves' hyperthyroidism.

CDR3: CASSQDAGARYGYTF. DNA for the CDR3: TGTGCCAGCAGCCAAGACGCAGGCGCCCGCTATGGCTACACCTTC. The chain carries TRBV9 and TRBJ1-2, with D unclear. Germline V CDR1 and CDR2: SGDLS, YYNGEE. The V and J ends lost 4 bases and 4 bases respectively, with 17 bases between them. This CDR3 comprises 15 residues.